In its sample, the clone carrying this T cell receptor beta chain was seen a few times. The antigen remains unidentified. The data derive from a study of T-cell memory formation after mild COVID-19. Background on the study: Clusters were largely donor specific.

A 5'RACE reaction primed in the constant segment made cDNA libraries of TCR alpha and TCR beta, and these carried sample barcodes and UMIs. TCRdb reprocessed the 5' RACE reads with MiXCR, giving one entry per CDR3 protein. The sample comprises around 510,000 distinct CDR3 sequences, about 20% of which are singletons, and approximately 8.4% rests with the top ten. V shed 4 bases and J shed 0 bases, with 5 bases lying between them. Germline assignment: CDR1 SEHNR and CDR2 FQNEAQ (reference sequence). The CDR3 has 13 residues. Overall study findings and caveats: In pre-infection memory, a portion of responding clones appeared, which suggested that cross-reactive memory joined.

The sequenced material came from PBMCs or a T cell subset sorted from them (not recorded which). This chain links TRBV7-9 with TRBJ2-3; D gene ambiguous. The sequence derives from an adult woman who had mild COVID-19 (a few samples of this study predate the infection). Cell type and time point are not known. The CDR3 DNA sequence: TGTGCCAGCAGCTCAAAAAGCACAGATACGCAGTATTTT. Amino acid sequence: CASSSKSTDTQYF.